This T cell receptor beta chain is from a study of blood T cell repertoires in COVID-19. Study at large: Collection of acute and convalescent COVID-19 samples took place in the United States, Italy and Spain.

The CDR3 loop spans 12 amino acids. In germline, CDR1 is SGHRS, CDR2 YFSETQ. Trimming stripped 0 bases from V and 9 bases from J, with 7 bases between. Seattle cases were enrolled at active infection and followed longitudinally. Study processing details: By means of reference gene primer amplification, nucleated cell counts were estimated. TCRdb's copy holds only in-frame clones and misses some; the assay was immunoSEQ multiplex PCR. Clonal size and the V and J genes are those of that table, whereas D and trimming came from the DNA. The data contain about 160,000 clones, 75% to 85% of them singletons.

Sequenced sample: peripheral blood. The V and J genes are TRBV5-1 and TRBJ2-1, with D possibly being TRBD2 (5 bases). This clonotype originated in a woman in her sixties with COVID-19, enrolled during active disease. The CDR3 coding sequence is TGCGCCAGCAGCTTGGTTCGGGGTGAGCAGTTCTTC. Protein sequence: CASSLVRGEQFF. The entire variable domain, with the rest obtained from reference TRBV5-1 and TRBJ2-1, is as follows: KAGVTQTPRYLIKTRGQQVTLSCSPISGHRSVSWYQQTPGQGLQFLFEYFSETQRNKGNFPGRFSGRQFSNSRSEMNVSTLELGDSALYLCASSLVRGEQFFGPGTRLTVL.